Listed below are T cell receptor beta chains from one sample, sequenced in a study of high-grade serous ovarian cancer treatment subgroups. Profiling relied on immunoSEQ multiplex PCR, and the TCRdb table lists in-frame clones only, not all of them. The sample has more than 35,000 clones; about 79% are singletons. Sequenced: tumor tissue. These receptors came from a human donor with high-grade serous ovarian cancer. Both conserved end residues are part of each CDR3. The order of the fields is J gene, clone size, V gene, D gene, CDR3 protein, CDR3 DNA. D genes are given only for firm matches. Clone size, where shown, is once, few, many, or a class for clones that have expanded.

TRBJ2-7 - TRBV6-6 - CASSPTDYEQYF TGTGCCAGCAGCCCGACAGACTACGAGCAGTACTTC
TRBJ1-1 - TRBV5-6 - CASTHTSPRDTEAFF TGTGCCAGCACCCATACATCTCCTCGGGACACTGAAGCTTTCTTT
TRBJ2-3 - TRBV5-1 - CASSSLAGSTDTQYF TGCGCCAGCAGCTCATTGGCGGGGTCCACAGATACGCAGTATTTT
TRBJ2-3 - TRBV5-6 TRBD1 CASSLGTGGWGTDTQYF TGTGCCAGCAGCTTAGGGACAGGGGGCTGGGGCACAGATACGCAGTATTTT
TRBJ1-2 - TRBV4-2 TRBD1 CASSQGQGGNYGYTF TGTGCCAGCAGCCAGGGACAGGGGGGTAACTATGGCTACACCTTC
TRBJ2-5 - TRBV29-1 TRBD1 CSVTDRGETQYF TGCAGCGTAACCGACAGGGGAGAGACCCAGTACTTC
TRBJ2-1 - TRBV7-2 - CASSLALRGPYNEQFF TGTGCCAGCAGCTTAGCCCTGCGGGGGCCCTACAATGAGCAGTTCTTC
TRBJ1-5 - TRBV5-1 - CASSLTSGNQPQHF TGCGCCAGCAGCTTGACTTCAGGCAATCAGCCCCAGCATTTT
TRBJ1-2 - TRBV10-2 - CASSGGGHRIGDNYGYTF TGCGCCAGCAGCGGGGGAGGACATCGAATAGGGGATAACTATGGCTACACCTTC
TRBJ1-1 - TRBV18 - CASSPQVEVTEAFF TGTGCCAGCTCACCCCAGGTGGAGGTCACTGAAGCTTTCTTT
TRBJ2-7 - TRBV7-2 - CASSFNVHYEQYF TGTGCCAGCAGCTTCAATGTACACTACGAGCAGTACTTC
TRBJ2-7 - TRBV11-2 TRBD1 CASSPTGGPYEQYF TGTGCCAGCAGCCCGACAGGGGGCCCCTACGAGCAGTACTTC
TRBJ1-1 once TRBV7-2 - CASSGATEAFF TGTGCCAGCAGCGGCGCCACTGAAGCTTTCTTT
TRBJ2-3 - TRBV15 - CATSTASGIVATDTQYF TGTGCCACCAGCACCGCTAGTGGGATTGTAGCCACAGATACGCAGTATTTT
TRBJ2-7 - TRBV10-3 - CAISESLGSYEQYF TGTGCCATCAGTGAGTCGCTGGGCTCCTACGAGCAGTACTTC
TRBJ2-1 - TRBV28 TRBD2 CASSRPGTSQDEQFF TGTGCCAGCAGTCGACCCGGGACTAGCCAGGATGAGCAGTTCTTC
TRBJ1-4 - TRBV13 TRBD1 CASSLSRGRTEKLFF TGTGCCAGCAGCCTATCCAGGGGGCGCACAGAAAAACTGTTTTTT
TRBJ2-7 - TRBV7-6 TRBD1 CASSSGTGVREQYF TGTGCCAGCAGCTCCGGGACAGGGGTGCGCGAGCAGTACTTC
TRBJ2-7 - TRBV4-1 - CASSTPGPEHFF TGCGCCAGCAGCACTCCGGGACCGGAGCATTTCTTC
TRBJ2-7 - TRBV27 TRBD2 CASSYTSGSYEQYF TGTGCCAGCAGTTATACTAGCGGCTCCTACGAGCAGTACTTC
TRBJ2-1 - TRBV19 - CASGSLTYNEQFF TGTGCGAGTGGGAGTTTAACCTACAATGAGCAGTTCTTC
TRBJ2-3 once TRBV6-1 - CASRIEAGPTDTQYF TGTGCCAGCAGGATTGAGGCGGGACCCACAGATACGCAGTATTTT
TRBJ2-5 - TRBV7-9 - CASSPNGETQYF TGTGCCAGCAGCCCAAACGGAGAGACCCAGTACTTC
TRBJ1-2 - TRBV5-6 - CASSLAGGGVDYGYTF TGTGCCAGCAGCTTGGCCGGTGGCGGTGTTGACTATGGCTACACCTTC
TRBJ1-5 - TRBV4-2 - CASSSGFGTPSNQPQHF TGTGCCAGCAGCAGCGGGTTTGGGACCCCTAGCAATCAGCCCCAGCATTTT
TRBJ2-3 - TRBV6-6 - CASNHGGRNTDTQYF TGTGCCAGCAACCACGGAGGGCGGAACACAGATACGCAGTATTTT
TRBJ2-7 - TRBV7-2 - CASSERELRHYEQYF TGTGCCAGCAGCGAAAGGGAGCTTCGTCACTACGAGCAGTACTTC
TRBJ2-5 - TRBV7-7 TRBD2 CASSSKAGGETQYF TGTGCCAGCAGCTCCAAAGCGGGAGGGGAGACCCAGTACTTC
TRBJ2-5 - TRBV2 TRBD2 CASRSTSVPQETQYF TGTGCCAGCAGGTCTACTAGCGTTCCCCAAGAGACCCAGTACTTC
TRBJ1-1 - TRBV6-1 TRBD1 CASSERGTGNTEAFF TGTGCCAGCAGTGAAAGAGGGACAGGGAACACTGAAGCTTTCTTT
TRBJ2-5 - TRBV2 - CASGGREWETQYF TGTGCCAGCGGGGGGCGGGAGTGGGAGACCCAGTACTTC
TRBJ2-5 - TRBV7-2 - CASSMGPVKQETQYF TGTGCCAGCAGCATGGGACCGGTAAAGCAAGAGACCCAGTACTTC
TRBJ1-1 - TRBV10-3 - CAISEGGGRDEAFF TGTGCCATCAGTGAAGGGGGGGGTCGGGATGAAGCTTTCTTT
TRBJ1-2 - TRBV6-6 TRBD1 CASSQRAGQGDGYTF TGTGCCAGCAGTCAAAGAGCGGGACAGGGAGATGGCTACACCTTC
TRBJ1-5 - TRBV10-3 - CAISEEPGNQPQHF TGTGCCATCAGTGAGGAGCCGGGGAATCAGCCCCAGCATTTT
TRBJ2-2 - TRBV19 - CASSIRGYPRGELFF TGTGCCAGTAGTATACGAGGCTACCCGCGAGGGGAGCTGTTTTTT
TRBJ2-5 - TRBV6-5 TRBD1 CASKTGGETQYF TGTGCCAGCAAGACAGGGGGAGAGACCCAGTACTTC
TRBJ2-1 - TRBV11-2 - CASSQGVMLSPDNEQFF TGCGCCAGCAGCCAAGGGGTGATGCTTTCCCCCGACAATGAGCAGTTCTTC
TRBJ1-1 - TRBV11-1 - CASSLVRTNTEAFF TGTGCCAGCAGCTTAGTCCGGACAAACACTGAAGCTTTCTTT
TRBJ2-2 - TRBV5-1 TRBD1 CASSPETGLTGELFF TGCGCCAGCAGCCCCGAGACAGGGCTAACCGGGGAGCTGTTTTTT
TRBJ2-1 - TRBV2 TRBD2 CASVDPRGGHYNEQFF TGTGCCAGCGTCGACCCGCGCGGGGGGCACTACAATGAGCAGTTCTTC
TRBJ2-5 - TRBV27 TRBD2 CASSLYAGSGAETQYF TGTGCCAGCAGTCTCTACGCGGGAAGCGGGGCAGAGACCCAGTACTTC
TRBJ2-5 - TRBV7-2 TRBD1 CASSLSGGTQYF TGTGCCAGCAGCTTATCAGGGGGGACCCAGTACTTC
TRBJ2-2 - TRBV6-5 - CASRNINTGELFF TGTGCCAGTAGAAACATCAACACCGGGGAGCTGTTTTTT